This passage covers 21 T cell receptor beta chains from one sample sequenced in a study of lymphopenia after photon versus proton radiotherapy. Profiling relied on immunoSEQ multiplex PCR, and the TCRdb table lists in-frame clones only, not all of them. The data hold roughly 67,000 clones, with approximately 90% observed a single time. The sequencing here drew on peripheral blood, taken from a patient treated with photon-based radiotherapy. The source of these receptors is a woman in her seventies with pancreatic cancer.

This sequence joins TRBV6-6 and TRBJ2-3; D unresolved. Trimming left V 2 bases short and J 1 base short, with 7 bases between. This CDR3 contains 14 residues. Germline lookup yields CDR1 MNHNY and CDR2 SVGAGI (reference sequence). The CDR3 protein is CASSYASGTDTQYF. CDR3 in DNA: TGTGCCAGCAGTTACGCCAGCGGCACAGATACGCAGTATTTT.

The gene calls are TRBV28 and TRBJ2-7; D not resolved. This CDR3 is 12 amino acids long. Trimming took 3 bases from V and 4 from J, leaving 7 bases between them. Germline loops: CDR1 MDHEN, CDR2 SYDVKM. The CDR3 protein is CASSFDVYEQYF. The CDR3 DNA sequence: TGTGCCAGCAGTTTTGATGTGTACGAGCAGTACTTC.

J is TRBJ2-1 and V is TRBV7-3; weak D call: TRBD2 (6 bases). The CDR3 has 14 residues. The germline V gene encodes CDR1 SGHTA and CDR2 FQGTGA. Trimming stripped 5 bases from V and 6 bases from J, with 14 bases between. The CDR3 reads CASSDGGPSNEQFF. The CDR3 region has the DNA TGTGCCAGCAGCGACGGAGGGCCAAGCAATGAGCAGTTCTTC.

The chain carries TRBV7-9 and TRBJ2-3; 10 bases match TRBD1. V lost 5 bases, J lost 4 bases, and 6 bases stayed unmatched. Germline V gives CDR1 SEHNR, CDR2 FQNEAQ (reference sequence). This CDR3 contains 15 residues. The CDR3 DNA reads TGTGCCAGCAGCCGACAGGGGGCGTCGGCAGATACGCAGTATTTT. It yields the protein CASSRQGASADTQYF.

J is TRBJ1-1 and V is TRBV18; no reliable D call. Looked up from germline, CDR1 is KGHSH and CDR2 is LQKENI. The CDR3 length is 13 residues. The V end lost 5 bases, the J end lost 5 bases, and 12 bases lay between the germline ends. The CDR3 loop is CASSWGRETEAFF. The CDR3 DNA sequence: TGTGCCAGCTCATGGGGAAGGGAGACTGAAGCTTTCTTT.

The chain uses TRBV5-1 and TRBJ2-2; either TRBD1 or TRBD2 may fit D (5 bases each). The CDR3 loop spans 13 amino acids. V lost 7 bases and J lost 0, with 7 bases in between. The V gene's germline CDR1 is SGHRS and CDR2 YFSETQ. DNA for the CDR3: TGCGCCAGCGGGACCTCGAACACCGGGGAGCTGTTTTTT. Amino acids: CASGTSNTGELFF.

This clone was detected only a few times. The chain joins TRBV2 to TRBJ2-5, with TRBD2 matching 8 bases. This CDR3 is 13 amino acids long. CDR1 and CDR2 (germline): SNHLY, FYNNEI. After removal of 7 bases from V and 4 bases from J, the junction contained 5 bases not matched to a gene. CDR3 in DNA: TGTGCCAGCACCGGGCTAGCGGGAGAGACCCAGTACTTC. It encodes CASTGLAGETQYF.

This clone is a singleton in its sample. The V call is TRBV19, the J call TRBJ2-3; no definite D call. This CDR3 spans 16 amino acids. Between the trimmed V and J ends, which lost 5 bases and 3 bases, there was a span of 18 bases. Germline assignment: CDR1 LNHDA and CDR2 SQIVND (reference sequence). The CDR3 reads CASSLSRVGFTDTQYF. CDR3 sequence (DNA): TGTGCCAGTAGTCTCTCCCGGGTGGGTTTTACAGATACGCAGTATTTT. Full variable domain (rest looked up from reference TRBV19 and TRBJ2-3): DGGITQSPKYLFRKEGQNVTLSCEQNLNHDAMYWYRQDPGQGLRLIYYSQIVNDFQKGDIAEGYSVSREKKESFPLTVTSAQKNPTAFYLCASSLSRVGFTDTQYFGPGTRLTVL.

This rearrangement joins TRBV18 to TRBJ2-7; 9 nucleotides agree with TRBD1. Germline loops: CDR1 KGHSH, CDR2 LQKENI. The J segment lost 6 bases and the V segment lost 2 bases, leaving 2 bases of the junction unmatched. The CDR3 is 13 residues long. The CDR3 sequence is CASSPGQGSEQYF. The CDR3 DNA follows: TGTGCCAGCTCACCAGGACAGGGGTCCGAGCAGTACTTC.

This clone was seen a single time. The rearrangement joins TRBV5-8 to TRBJ1-3; unclear D gene. The CDR3 totals 14 residues. Germline V gives CDR1 SGHTS, CDR2 YDEGEE. V was trimmed by 1 base and J by 4 bases, leaving 9 bases between them. The CDR3 DNA follows: TGTGCCAGCAGCTTGCTGGCAGGCGGAAACACCATATATTTT. Encoded protein: CASSLLAGGNTIYF.

This chain links TRBV4-3 with TRBJ1-6; a possible D gene is TRBD1 (5 bases). CDR1 is LGHNA and CDR2 is YSLEER in the germline V gene. The CDR3 runs 15 residues. The germline V and J ends were trimmed by 4 bases and 7 bases, with 14 bases remaining between them. DNA for the CDR3: TGCGCCAGCAGCCTAGACGGGGCTGAGAATTCACCCCTCCACTTT. This sequence encodes CASSLDGAENSPLHF.

This sequence joins TRBV14 and TRBJ2-3, with D unresolved. CDR1 is SGHDN, CDR2 FVKESK, per germline. This CDR3 has 18 amino acids. V shed 0 bases and J shed 0 bases, with 16 bases lying between them. CDR3 coding DNA: TGTGCCAGCAGCCAAGAGGGCACGGCCCGTGCTAGCACAGATACGCAGTATTTT. Its translation is CASSQEGTARASTDTQYF. Complete variable domain (other parts from reference TRBV14 and TRBJ2-3): EAGVTQFPSHSVIEKGQTVTLRCDPISGHDNLYWYRRVMGKEIKFLLHFVKESKQDESGMPNNRFLAERTGGTYSTLKVQPAELEDSGVYFCASSQEGTARASTDTQYFGPGTRLTVL.

The chain couples TRBV2 to TRBJ2-3; the D call may be TRBD1 or TRBD2 (6 bases each). V was shortened by 6 bases and J by 0 bases, with 19 bases between the two germline ends. CDR3 length: 17 residues. CDR1 and CDR2 from the germline V gene are SNHLY and FYNNEI. The CDR3 sequence: CASRGGGTSRSTDTQYF. CDR3 nucleotide sequence: TGTGCCAGCAGAGGGGGAGGCACATCTCGTAGCACAGATACGCAGTATTTT.

This rearrangement joins TRBV6-5 to TRBJ2-5, with D perhaps TRBD1 (6 bases). V was cut by 9 bases and J by 2 bases, with 13 bases left in between. This CDR3 is built from 13 residues. In germline, CDR1 is MNHEY, CDR2 SVGAGI. CDR3 nucleotides: TGTGCCAGGAGACAAGGACAGCAAGAGACCCAGTACTTC. It is translated as CARRQGQQETQYF.

The chain links TRBV7-8 to TRBJ1-1; TRBD1 might be the D (5 bases). CDR1 and CDR2 (germline): SGHVS, FQNEAQ. This CDR3 is 12 amino acids long. V was shortened by 4 bases and J by 11 bases, with 14 bases between the two germline ends. The CDR3 nucleotides read TGTGCCAGCAGCTCCGGGACTCTAGGGGCTTTCTTT. Residues: CASSSGTLGAFF.

The chain has TRBV14 and TRBJ2-3, with TRBD2 matching over 8 bases. The J segment lost 11 bases and the V segment lost 4 bases, leaving 14 bases of the junction unmatched. The CDR3 consists of 15 residues. The germline V gene has CDR1 SGHDN and CDR2 FVKESK. DNA for the CDR3: TGTGCCAGCAGCCTCATCCGCGGGAGGACACTAAGGCAGTATTTT. Protein sequence: CASSLIRGRTLRQYF.

The chain employs TRBV5-6 and TRBJ2-5; TRBD2 agrees at 8 bases. Germline V lookup: CDR1 SGHDT, CDR2 YYEEEE. This CDR3 comprises 16 residues. The V segment lost 2 bases and the J segment 3 bases; nucleotides outside the gene matches: 9. CDR3 sequence (DNA): TGTGCCAGCAGCTTTGAGTTGCGGCGGGAGGAAGAGACCCAGTACTTC. It codes for CASSFELRREEETQYF. The full variable domain, in which reference TRBV5-6 and TRBJ2-5 provide the parts outside the CDR3, is DAGVTQSPTHLIKTRGQQVTLRCSPKSGHDTVSWYQQALGQGPQFIFQYYEEEERQRGNFPDRFSGHQFPNYSSELNVNALLLGDSALYLCASSFELRREEETQYFGPGTRLLVL.

This sequence joins TRBV11-2 and TRBJ2-1, with 8 nucleotides matching TRBD2. Germline V gene data show CDR1 as SGHAT and CDR2 as FQNNGV. There are 18 residues in the CDR3. V gave up 5 bases and J gave up 2 bases; unmatched junction bases: 14. The CDR3 nucleotides read TGTGCCAGCAGCCCAACCTCGGGACTAGTCCTCCCCTACAATGAGCAGTTCTTC. Protein product: CASSPTSGLVLPYNEQFF.

The chain joins TRBV6-5 to TRBJ2-1, with 13 bases lining up with TRBD2. In germline, CDR1 is MNHEY, CDR2 SVGAGI. This CDR3 has 16 amino acids. J gave up 6 bases and V 4 bases, and 6 bases lay outside the gene matches. The DNA for the CDR3 is TGTGCCAGCAGTTCCGCGGGACTAGCGGGAAGCAATGAGCAGTTCTTC. Translating it yields CASSSAGLAGSNEQFF.

The rearrangement joins TRBV11-2 to TRBJ2-3; 13 bases fit TRBD2. The V and J ends lost 9 bases and 6 bases, in that order; junction bases with no gene match: 6. This CDR3 is built from 14 residues. Germline assignment: CDR1 SGHAT and CDR2 FQNNGV. The CDR3: CASQGLAGWDTQYF. The CDR3 DNA is TGTGCCAGTCAGGGACTAGCGGGATGGGATACGCAGTATTTT.

J is TRBJ2-2 and V is TRBV5-1; D perhaps matches TRBD2 (6 bases). Germline CDR1 and CDR2: SGHRS and YFSETQ. This CDR3 has 14 amino acids. Deletions cut 4 bases from V and 4 bases from J, with 11 bases between. The CDR3, as DNA: TGCGCCAGCAGCCCTAGCGAGCCCACCGGGGAGCTGTTTTTT. It codes for CASSPSEPTGELFF.